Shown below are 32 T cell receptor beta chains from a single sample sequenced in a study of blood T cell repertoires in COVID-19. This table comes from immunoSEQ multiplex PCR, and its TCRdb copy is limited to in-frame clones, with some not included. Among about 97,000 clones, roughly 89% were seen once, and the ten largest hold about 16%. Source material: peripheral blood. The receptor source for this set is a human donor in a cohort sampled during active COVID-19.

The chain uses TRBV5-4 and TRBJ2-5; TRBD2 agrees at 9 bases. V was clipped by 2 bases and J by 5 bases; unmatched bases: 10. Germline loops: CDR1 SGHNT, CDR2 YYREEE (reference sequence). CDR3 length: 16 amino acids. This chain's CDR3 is CASSLDGGGAVETQYF. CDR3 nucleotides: TGTGCCAGCAGCTTAGATGGCGGGGGGGCCGTGGAGACCCAGTACTTC.

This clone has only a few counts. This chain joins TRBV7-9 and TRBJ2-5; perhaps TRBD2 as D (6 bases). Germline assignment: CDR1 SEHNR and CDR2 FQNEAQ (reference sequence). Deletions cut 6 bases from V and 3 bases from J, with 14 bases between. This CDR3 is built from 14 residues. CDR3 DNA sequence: TGTGCCAGCAGATCCGGGACTTTCAAAGAGACCCAGTACTTC. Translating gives CASRSGTFKETQYF.

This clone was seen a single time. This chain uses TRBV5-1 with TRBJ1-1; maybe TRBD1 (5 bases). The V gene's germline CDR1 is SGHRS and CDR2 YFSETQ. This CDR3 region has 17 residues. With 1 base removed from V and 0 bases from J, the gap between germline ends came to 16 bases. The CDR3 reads CASSLRSGNQMNTEAFF. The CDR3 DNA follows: TGCGCCAGCAGCTTGCGTTCAGGGAATCAGATGAACACTGAAGCTTTCTTT.

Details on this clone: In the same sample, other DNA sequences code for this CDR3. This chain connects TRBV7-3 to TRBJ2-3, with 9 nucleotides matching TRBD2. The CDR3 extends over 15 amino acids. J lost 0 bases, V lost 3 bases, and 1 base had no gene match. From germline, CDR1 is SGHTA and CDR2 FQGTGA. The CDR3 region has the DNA TGTGCCAGCAGCTTGGCGGGAGGGAGCACAGATACGCAGTATTTT. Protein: CASSLAGGSTDTQYF.

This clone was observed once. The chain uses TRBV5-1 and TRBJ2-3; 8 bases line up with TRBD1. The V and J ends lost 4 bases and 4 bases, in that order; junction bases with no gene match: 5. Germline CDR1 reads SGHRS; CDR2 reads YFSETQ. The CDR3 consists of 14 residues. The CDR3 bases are TGCGCCAGCAGCCCGGACAGGGTTGCAGATACGCAGTATTTT. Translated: CASSPDRVADTQYF.

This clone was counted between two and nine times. The CDR3 DNA sequence: TGTGCCAGCAGCCAGAGTCTGTTAAATCAGCCCCAGCATTTT. Its protein product is CASSQSLLNQPQHF. This rearrangement joins TRBV4-2 to TRBJ1-5; D call uncertain. Trimming took off 3 bases at V and 4 bases at J, with 10 bases between the two ends. There are 14 residues in the CDR3. Per the germline V gene, CDR1 is LGHNA and CDR2 is YNFKEQ.

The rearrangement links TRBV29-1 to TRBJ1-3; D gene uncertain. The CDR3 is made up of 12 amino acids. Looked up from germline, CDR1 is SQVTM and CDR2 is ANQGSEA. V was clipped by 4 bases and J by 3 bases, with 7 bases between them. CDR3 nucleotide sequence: TGCAGCGTTGTCGACTATGGAAACACCATATATTTT. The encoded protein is CSVVDYGNTIYF. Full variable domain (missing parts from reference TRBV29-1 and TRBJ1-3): SAVISQKPSRDICQRGTSLTIQCQVDSQVTMMFWYRQQPGQSLTLIATANQGSEATYESGFVIDKFPISRPNLTFSTLTVSNMSPEDSSIYLCSVVDYGNTIYFGEGSWLTVV.

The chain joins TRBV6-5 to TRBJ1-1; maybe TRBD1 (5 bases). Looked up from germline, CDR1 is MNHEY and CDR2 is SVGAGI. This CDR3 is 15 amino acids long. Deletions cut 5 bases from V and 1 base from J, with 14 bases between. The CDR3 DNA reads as TGTGCCAGCAGTCTATTCCTAGACAGGAACACTGAAGCTTTCTTT. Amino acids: CASSLFLDRNTEAFF.

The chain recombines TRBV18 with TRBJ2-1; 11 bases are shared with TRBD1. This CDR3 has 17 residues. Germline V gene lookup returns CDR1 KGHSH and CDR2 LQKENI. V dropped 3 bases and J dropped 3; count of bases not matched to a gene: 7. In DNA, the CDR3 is TGTGCCAGCTCACCGTTCACCGGGACAGGGGGCTACAATGAGCAGTTCTTC. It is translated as CASSPFTGTGGYNEQFF.

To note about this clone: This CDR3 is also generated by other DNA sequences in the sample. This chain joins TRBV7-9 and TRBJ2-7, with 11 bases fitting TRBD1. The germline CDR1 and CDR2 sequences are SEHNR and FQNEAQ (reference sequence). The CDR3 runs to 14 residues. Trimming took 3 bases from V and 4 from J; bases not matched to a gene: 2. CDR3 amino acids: CASSFGTGGYEQYF. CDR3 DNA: TGTGCCAGCAGCTTTGGGACAGGGGGATACGAGCAGTACTTC.

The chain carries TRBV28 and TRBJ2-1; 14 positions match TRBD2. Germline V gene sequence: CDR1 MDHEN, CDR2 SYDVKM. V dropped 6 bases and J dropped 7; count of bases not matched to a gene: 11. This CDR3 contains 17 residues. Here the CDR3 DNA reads TGTGCCAGCAGCATTCTTGGGACTAGCGGGAGTAGAAATGAGCAGTTCTTC. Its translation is CASSILGTSGSRNEQFF.

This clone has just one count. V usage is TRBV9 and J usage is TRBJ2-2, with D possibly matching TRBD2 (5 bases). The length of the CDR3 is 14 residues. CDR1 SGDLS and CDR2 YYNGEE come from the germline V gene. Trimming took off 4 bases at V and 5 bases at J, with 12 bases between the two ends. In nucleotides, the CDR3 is TGTGCCAGCAGCACCCACTGGAGGACCGGGGAGCTGTTTTTT. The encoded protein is CASSTHWRTGELFF.

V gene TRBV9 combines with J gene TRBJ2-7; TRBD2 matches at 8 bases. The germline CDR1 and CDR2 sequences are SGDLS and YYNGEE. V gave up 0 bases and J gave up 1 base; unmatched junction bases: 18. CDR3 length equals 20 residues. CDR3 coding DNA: TGTGCCAGCAGCGTAGGGTCTCGGCTTACAAAGCGGGAGCGTTCCTACGAGCAGTACTTC. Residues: CASSVGSRLTKRERSYEQYF.

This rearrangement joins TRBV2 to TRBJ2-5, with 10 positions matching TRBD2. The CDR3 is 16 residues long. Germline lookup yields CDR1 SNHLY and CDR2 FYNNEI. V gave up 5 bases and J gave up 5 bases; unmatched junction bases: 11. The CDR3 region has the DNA TGTGCCAGCAGTAAGCAGCGGGGGGGCCTGGCGGAGACCCAGTACTTC. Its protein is CASSKQRGGLAETQYF.

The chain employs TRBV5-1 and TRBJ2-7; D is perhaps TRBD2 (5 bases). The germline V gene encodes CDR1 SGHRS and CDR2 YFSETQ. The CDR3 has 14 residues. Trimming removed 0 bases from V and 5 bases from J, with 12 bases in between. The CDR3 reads CASSLEEVWDEQYF. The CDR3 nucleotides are TGCGCCAGCAGCTTGGAGGAGGTTTGGGACGAGCAGTACTTC.

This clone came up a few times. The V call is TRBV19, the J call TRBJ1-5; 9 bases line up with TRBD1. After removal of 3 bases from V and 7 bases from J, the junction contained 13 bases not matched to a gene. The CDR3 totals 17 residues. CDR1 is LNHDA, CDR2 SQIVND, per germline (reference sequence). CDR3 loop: CASSILHSDRGIQPQHF. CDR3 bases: TGTGCCAGTAGTATCCTCCACTCGGACAGGGGTATCCAGCCCCAGCATTTT. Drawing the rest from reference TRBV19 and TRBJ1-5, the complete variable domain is DGGITQSPKYLFRKEGQNVTLSCEQNLNHDAMYWYRQDPGQGLRLIYYSQIVNDFQKGDIAEGYSVSREKKESFPLTVTSAQKNPTAFYLCASSILHSDRGIQPQHFGDGTRLSIL.

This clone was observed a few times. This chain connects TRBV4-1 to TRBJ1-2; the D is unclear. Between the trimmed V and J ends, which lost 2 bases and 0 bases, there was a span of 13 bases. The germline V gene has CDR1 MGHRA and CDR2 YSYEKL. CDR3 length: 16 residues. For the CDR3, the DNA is TGCGCCAGCAGCCAATATTCCACAGTCTCTAACTATGGCTACACCTTC. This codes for CASSQYSTVSNYGYTF.

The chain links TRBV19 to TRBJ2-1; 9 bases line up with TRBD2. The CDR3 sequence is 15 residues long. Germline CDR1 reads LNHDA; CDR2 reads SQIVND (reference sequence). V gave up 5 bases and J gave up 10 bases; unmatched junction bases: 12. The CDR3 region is CASSDSGTSPREQFF. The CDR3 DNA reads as TGTGCCAGTAGTGATTCCGGGACTAGCCCGAGGGAGCAGTTCTTC.

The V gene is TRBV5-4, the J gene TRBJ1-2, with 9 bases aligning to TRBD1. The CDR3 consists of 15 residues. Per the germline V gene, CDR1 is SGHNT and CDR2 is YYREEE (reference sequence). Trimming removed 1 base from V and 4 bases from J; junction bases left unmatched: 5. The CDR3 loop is CASSLWDRVSYGYTF. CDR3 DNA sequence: TGTGCCAGCAGCTTGTGGGACAGGGTTAGCTATGGCTACACCTTC.

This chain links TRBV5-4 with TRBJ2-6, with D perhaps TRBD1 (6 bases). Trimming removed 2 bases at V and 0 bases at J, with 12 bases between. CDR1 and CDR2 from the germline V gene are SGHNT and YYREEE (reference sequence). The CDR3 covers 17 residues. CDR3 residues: CASSLPGHPSGANVLTF. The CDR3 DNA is TGTGCCAGCAGCTTACCGGGACACCCCTCTGGGGCCAACGTCCTGACTTTC.

The CDR3 bases are TGCGCCAGCAGTGAGGTGCGGGCAGATACGCAGTATTTT. Translating gives CASSEVRADTQYF. The chain combines TRBV10-1 with TRBJ2-3, with D tentatively TRBD2 (5 bases). Germline lookup yields CDR1 WNHNN and CDR2 SYGVQD (reference sequence). This CDR3 is 13 amino acids long. The V end lost 2 bases, the J end lost 4 bases, and 7 bases lay between the germline ends.

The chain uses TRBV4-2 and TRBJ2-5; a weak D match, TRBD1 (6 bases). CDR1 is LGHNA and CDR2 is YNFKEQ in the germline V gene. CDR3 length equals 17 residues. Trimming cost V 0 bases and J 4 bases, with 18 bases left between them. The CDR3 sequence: CASSQDPRQAGGETQYF. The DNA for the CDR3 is TGTGCCAGCAGCCAAGATCCCCGACAGGCAGGCGGAGAGACCCAGTACTTC.

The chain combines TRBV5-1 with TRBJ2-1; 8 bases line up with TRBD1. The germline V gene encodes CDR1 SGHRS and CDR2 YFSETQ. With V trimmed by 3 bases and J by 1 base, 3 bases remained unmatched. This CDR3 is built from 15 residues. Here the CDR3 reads CASSSGGESYNEQFF. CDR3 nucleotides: TGCGCCAGCAGCTCAGGGGGCGAATCCTACAATGAGCAGTTCTTC.

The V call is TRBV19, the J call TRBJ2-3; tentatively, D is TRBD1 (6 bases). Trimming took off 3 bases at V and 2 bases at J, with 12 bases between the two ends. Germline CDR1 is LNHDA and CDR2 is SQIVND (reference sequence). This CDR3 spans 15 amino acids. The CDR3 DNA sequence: TGTGCCAGTAGTATCAGGACAGCACACACAGATACGCAGTATTTT. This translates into CASSIRTAHTDTQYF.

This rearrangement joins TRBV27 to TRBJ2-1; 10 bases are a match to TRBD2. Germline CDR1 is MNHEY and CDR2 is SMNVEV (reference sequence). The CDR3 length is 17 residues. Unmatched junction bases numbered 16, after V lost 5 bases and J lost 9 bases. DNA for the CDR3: TGTGCCAGCAGTCTATTAGCGGGGGGACAACGTAGGGGTGAGCAGTTCTTC. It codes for CASSLLAGGQRRGEQFF.

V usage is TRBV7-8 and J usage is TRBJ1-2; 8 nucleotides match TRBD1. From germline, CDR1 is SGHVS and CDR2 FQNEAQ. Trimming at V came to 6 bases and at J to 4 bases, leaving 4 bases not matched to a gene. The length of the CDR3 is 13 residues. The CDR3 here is CASRPDRGYGYTF. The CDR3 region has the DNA TGTGCCAGCAGACCCGACAGGGGCTATGGCTACACCTTC.

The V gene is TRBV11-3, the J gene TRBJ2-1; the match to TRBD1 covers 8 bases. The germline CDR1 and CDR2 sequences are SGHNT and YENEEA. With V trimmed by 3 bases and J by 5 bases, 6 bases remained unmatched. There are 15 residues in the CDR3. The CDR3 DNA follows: TGTGCCAGCAGCTTTAGCCAGGGGGCCCACAATGAGCAGTTCTTC. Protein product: CASSFSQGAHNEQFF.

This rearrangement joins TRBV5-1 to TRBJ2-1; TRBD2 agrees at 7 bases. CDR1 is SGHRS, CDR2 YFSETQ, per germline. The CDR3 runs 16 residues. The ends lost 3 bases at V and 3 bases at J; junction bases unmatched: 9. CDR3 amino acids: CASSYAAGDYYNEQFF. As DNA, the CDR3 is TGCGCCAGCAGCTACGCCGCGGGGGACTACTACAATGAGCAGTTCTTC.

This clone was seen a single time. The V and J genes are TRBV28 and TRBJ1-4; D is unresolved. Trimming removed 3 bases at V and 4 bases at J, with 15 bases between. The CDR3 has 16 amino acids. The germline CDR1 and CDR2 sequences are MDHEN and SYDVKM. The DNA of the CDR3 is TGTGCCAGCAGTTTCGCGGGATCCGGCCTTAATGAAAAACTGTTTTTT. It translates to CASSFAGSGLNEKLFF.

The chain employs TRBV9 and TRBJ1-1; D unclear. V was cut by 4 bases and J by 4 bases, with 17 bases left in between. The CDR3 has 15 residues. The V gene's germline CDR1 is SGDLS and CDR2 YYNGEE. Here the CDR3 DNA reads TGTGCCAGCAGCACCAGACACGGATCAGGCACTGAAGCTTTCTTT. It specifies CASSTRHGSGTEAFF.

CDR3: CASSQEGQGPANYGYTF. CDR3 coding DNA: TGTGCCAGCAGCCAAGAGGGACAGGGGCCCGCTAACTATGGCTACACCTTC. The V call is TRBV3-1 (or the pseudogene TRBV3-2), the J call TRBJ1-2; 10 bases match TRBD1. V shed 0 bases, J shed 0 bases, and the junction held 4 bases outside the gene matches. CDR1 is LGHDT, CDR2 YNNKEL, per germline (reference sequence). The CDR3 spans 17 residues.

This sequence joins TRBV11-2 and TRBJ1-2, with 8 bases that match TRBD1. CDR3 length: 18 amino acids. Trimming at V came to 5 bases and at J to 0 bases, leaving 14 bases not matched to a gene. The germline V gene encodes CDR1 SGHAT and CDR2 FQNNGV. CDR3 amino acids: CASSLSTGTGLANYGYTF. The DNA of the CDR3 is TGTGCCAGCAGCCTTTCAACCGGGACAGGTTTAGCTAACTATGGCTACACCTTC.